A selection of T cell receptor beta chains follows, all from one sample in a study of cytomegalovirus exposure and HLA in healthy donors. TCRdb keeps only in-frame clones here, not all; method: immunoSEQ multiplex PCR. The sample lists some 140,000 clones, around 79% seen once, with more than 0.95% in the top ten. Sample: PBMCs. The receptors shown here come from a man aged 18 to 29 in good health and CMV-seronegative. Both conserved end residues are part of each CDR3. Each record gives: clone size, D gene, J gene, V gene, CDR3 DNA, CDR3 protein. A D gene is named only where the DNA matches it firmly. Clone size is given for some rows only: seen once, a few or many times, or a class if the clone is expanded.

>-|TRBD2|TRBJ2-5|TRBV7-9
TGTGCCAGCAGCTACCCGACTAGCGGAGATATTCAAGAGACCCAGTACTTC
CASSYPTSGDIQETQYF
>-|TRBD1|TRBJ2-7|TRBV6-6
TGTGCCAGCAGTTACTGGGACAGGGGTTCCTACGAGCAGTACTTC
CASSYWDRGSYEQYF
>once|-|TRBJ1-1|TRBV7-6
TGTGCCAGCAGGAACACAGGGAACACTGAAGCTTTCTTT
CASRNTGNTEAFF
>-|TRBD1|TRBJ1-2|TRBV30
TGTGCCTGGAGTGTACAGGGACAGGGGGGTGGCTACACCTTC
CAWSVQGQGGGYTF
>-|-|TRBJ2-1|TRBV27
TGTGCCAGCAGTTTAGGGGGCAGGGAACAGTTCTTC
CASSLGGREQFF
>-|-|TRBJ2-1|TRBV7-6
TGTGCCAGCAGCTTAGCTATGGGGCGGGGAACAGATGAGCAGTTCTTC
CASSLAMGRGTDEQFF
>-|TRBD1|TRBJ2-5|TRBV18
TGTGCCAGCTCGCTCGGGACAGAACAAGAGACCCAGTACTTC
CASSLGTEQETQYF
>-|TRBD2|TRBJ2-3|TRBV6-5
TGTGCCAGCAGTTCCCTACGACTAGCGGCGGCAGATACGCAGTATTTT
CASSSLRLAAADTQYF
>-|-|TRBJ1-2|TRBV5-4
TGTGCCAGCAGCTTGGATCGTTGGGCAGGGGAAAGGGATGGCTACACCTTC
CASSLDRWAGERDGYTF
>-|-|TRBJ1-2|TRBV19
TGTGCCAGTAGGAAACTATACTATGGCTACACCTTC
CASRKLYYGYTF
>-|-|TRBJ1-4|TRBV19
TGTGCCAGTAGTCGGGAGGTTGCAACTAATGAAAAACTGTTTTTT
CASSREVATNEKLFF
>-|-|TRBJ1-6|TRBV5-6
TGTGCCAGCAGCCCGACAGTAGGTCACTCACCCCTCCACTTT
CASSPTVGHSPLHF
>-|-|TRBJ2-2|TRBV15
TGTGCCACCAGCAGAGATTGGGCACGTACGAACACCGGGGAGCTGTTTTTT
CATSRDWARTNTGELFF
>few|-|TRBJ2-2|TRBV5-1
TGCGCCAGCAGCTTGAGTGTCGGGGTGAGGGAGCTGTTTTTT
CASSLSVGVRELFF
>-|-|TRBJ1-2|TRBV30
TGTGCCTGGAGGAGGGCTGGCGGCTACACCTTC
CAWRRAGGYTF
>-|-|TRBJ2-2|TRBV7-2
TGTGCCAGCAGCTTAATGAGTTTACAAGGGGTCGCGAACACCGGGGAGCTGTTTTTT
CASSLMSLQGVANTGELFF
>-|-|TRBJ2-7|TRBV2
TGTGCCAGCAGGCCCCGGGACGAGGGAGGCGCCTACGAGCAGTACTTC
CASRPRDEGGAYEQYF
>few|TRBD1|TRBJ2-7|TRBV6-6
TGTGCCAGCGCCCACACCCAGGGGGCTCGCGAGCAGTACTTC
CASAHTQGAREQYF
>-|-|TRBJ2-3|TRBV25-1
TGTGCCAGCAGTGAATCCCCCATGGGGGCGGGAGTCACAGATACGCAGTATTTT
CASSESPMGAGVTDTQYF
>few|-|TRBJ1-1|TRBV6-1
TGTGCCAGCAGTGGGACAGACCTAATGAACACTGAAGCTTTCTTT
CASSGTDLMNTEAFF
>-|TRBD2|TRBJ2-1|TRBV7-8
TGTGCCAGCAGCTTAGTGGGCGGGGGGTATTACAATGAGCAGTTCTTC
CASSLVGGGYYNEQFF
>few|TRBD1|TRBJ1-6|TRBV19
TGTGCCAGTACCGTGGACAGGATCTATAATTCACCCCTCCACTTT
CASTVDRIYNSPLHF